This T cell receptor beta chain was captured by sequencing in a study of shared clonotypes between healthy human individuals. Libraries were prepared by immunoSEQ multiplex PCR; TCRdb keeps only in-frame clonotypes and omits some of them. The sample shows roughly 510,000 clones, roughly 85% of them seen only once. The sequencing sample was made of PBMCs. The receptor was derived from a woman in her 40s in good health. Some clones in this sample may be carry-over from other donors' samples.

CDR3: CASSFLGGNGKGLFF. CDR3 sequence (DNA): TGTGCCAGCAGTTTTCTAGGCGGTAATGGAAAGGGACTGTTTTTT. This chain joins TRBV28 and TRBJ1-4; D call uncertain. In germline, CDR1 is MDHEN, CDR2 SYDVKM. Trimming pared 3 bases from V and 13 bases from J, leaving 21 bases between. This CDR3 is 15 amino acids long.